This TCR beta chain appears in the sequencing data of a study of cytomegalovirus exposure and HLA in healthy donors. Primers for the PCR totalled 60 Vbeta and 13 Jbeta. The assay was immunoSEQ multiplex PCR, and TCRdb's table has in-frame clones only and misses some. The sample has about 150,000 clones, around 74% seen once. This clone was found once. No antigen is known for it. The ends lost 4 bases at V and 1 base at J; junction bases unmatched: 3. The germline V gene encodes CDR1 SGHRS and CDR2 YFSETQ. The CDR3 is 16 amino acids. Study outcomes and limitations: With high specificity and sensitivity, the classifier reportedly diagnosed cytomegalovirus status. It was 150 to 200 TCR beta chains that were listed as cytomegalovirus-associated.

This receptor was obtained from a woman aged 30 to 39 in good health and CMV-seronegative. The chain is built from TRBV5-1 and TRBJ2-2; 11 positions agree with TRBD2. Sequencing input: PBMCs. For the CDR3, the DNA is TGCGCCAGCAGCCCTCTAGCGGGGGGGAACACCGGGGAGCTGTTTTTT. Encoded protein: CASSPLAGGNTGELFF. Complete variable domain (other parts from reference TRBV5-1 and TRBJ2-2): KAGVTQTPRYLIKTRGQQVTLSCSPISGHRSVSWYQQTPGQGLQFLFEYFSETQRNKGNFPGRFSGRQFSNSRSEMNVSTLELGDSALYLCASSPLAGGNTGELFFGEGSRLTVL.